The 4 T cell receptor beta chains below all came from one sample that was sequenced in a study of cytomegalovirus exposure and HLA in healthy donors. The PCR contained 60 Vbeta and 13 Jbeta primers. Assay used: immunoSEQ multiplex PCR; TCRdb lists only in-frame clones, some missing. Of some 250,000 clones in the sample, about four fifths were seen once. The sequenced material came from PBMCs. All receptors come from a middle-aged woman in good health and CMV-seropositive.

The CDR3 DNA is TGTGCCAGCAGTGAATGGAACGGCGGAGGAGAGCAGTACTTC. It is translated as CASSEWNGGGEQYF. The chain has TRBV25-1 and TRBJ2-7; the D gene is possibly TRBD2 (5 bases). The V and J ends lost 1 base and 7 bases respectively, with 14 bases between them. The length of the CDR3 is 14 residues. CDR1 is MGHDK and CDR2 is SYGVNS in the germline V gene.

This chain uses TRBV7-9 with TRBJ1-1; D not resolved. The CDR3 runs to 15 residues. Trimming took 0 bases from V and 4 from J, leaving 12 bases between them. Per the germline V gene, CDR1 is SEHNR and CDR2 is FQNEAQ (reference sequence). CDR3 in DNA: TGTGCCAGCAGCTTAGCGTCCGCGGGGAGCACTGAAGCTTTCTTT. Residues: CASSLASAGSTEAFF.

V usage is TRBV10-3 and J usage is TRBJ2-5, with 7 bases aligning to TRBD2. This CDR3 region has 14 residues. The V segment lost 4 bases and the J segment 2 bases; nucleotides outside the gene matches: 4. CDR1 is ENHRY, CDR2 SYGVKD, per germline. This CDR3 is CAISAGGSQETQYF. The CDR3 coding sequence is TGTGCCATCAGTGCCGGGGGGTCACAAGAGACCCAGTACTTC.

The chain joins TRBV19 to TRBJ1-5; D possibly corresponds to TRBD1 (6 bases). Between the trimmed V and J ends, which lost 5 bases and 5 bases, there was a span of 13 bases. Germline V gene sequence: CDR1 LNHDA, CDR2 SQIVND (reference sequence). The CDR3 sequence is 14 residues long. This CDR3 reads CASSLGSGDQPQHF. CDR3 in DNA: TGTGCCAGTAGTTTAGGGTCAGGGGATCAGCCCCAGCATTTT.